Described below is a single T cell receptor (beta chain) sequence and its context. Stated time point: neoterminal ileum biopsy at postoperative endoscopy, about 6 months after surgery. Patients were adults with ileal or ileocolonic Crohn's disease needing resection. The entry originates in a study of T cell repertoires in ileal Crohn's disease. Study in general: Biopsies of the neoterminal ileum at postoperative colonoscopy form M6 samples.

Trimming stripped 0 bases from V and 7 bases from J, with 10 bases between. Germline V gene lookup returns CDR1 SGDLS and CDR2 YYNGEE. This CDR3 comprises 13 residues. This table comes from immunoSEQ multiplex PCR, and its TCRdb copy is limited to in-frame clones, with some not included. The sample lists about 13,000 clones, roughly 80% occurring once. The clonotype originates from an adult with Crohn's disease. The sample taken for sequencing was ileal tissue. This chain links TRBV9 with TRBJ1-2; D uncertain. Written as DNA, the CDR3 is TGTGCCAGCAGCGTAGCAGTGGGGAGTGGCTACACCTTC. Amino acid sequence: CASSVAVGSGYTF.